This T cell receptor (beta chain) is from a study of shared clonotypes between healthy human individuals. Study outcomes and limitations: Across a few donors, naive CD4 shared roughly 5.2%, naive CD8 under 4%, memory CD4 roughly 2.4%, memory CD8 around 0.42%. Estimated clonotype richness was generally higher in naive than memory subsets.

CD4+ cells underwent separation, giving CD45RA+ naive and CD45RA-negative memory subsets. Generated by immunoSEQ multiplex PCR, the TCRdb table keeps only in-frame clones and is missing some. Among fewer than 3 million clones listed, roughly 90% were seen once. A note on this clone: Its matching antigen is unknown.

The sample was naive CD4+ T cells from PBMCs. The subset is: CD45RA+ positively selected. This sequence originates from a man aged 18 to 30 in good health. Some clones in this sample may be carry-over from other donors' samples.

The CDR3 loop is CASSQGGGEVGQPQHF. The CDR3 bases are TGCGCCAGCAGCCAAGGCGGGGGCGAGGTGGGGCAGCCCCAGCATTTT. This chain uses TRBV4-1 with TRBJ1-5, with D perhaps TRBD1 (6 bases). In germline, CDR1 is MGHRA, CDR2 YSYEKL. Trimming removed 1 base at V and 7 bases at J, with 17 bases between. This CDR3 region has 16 residues.